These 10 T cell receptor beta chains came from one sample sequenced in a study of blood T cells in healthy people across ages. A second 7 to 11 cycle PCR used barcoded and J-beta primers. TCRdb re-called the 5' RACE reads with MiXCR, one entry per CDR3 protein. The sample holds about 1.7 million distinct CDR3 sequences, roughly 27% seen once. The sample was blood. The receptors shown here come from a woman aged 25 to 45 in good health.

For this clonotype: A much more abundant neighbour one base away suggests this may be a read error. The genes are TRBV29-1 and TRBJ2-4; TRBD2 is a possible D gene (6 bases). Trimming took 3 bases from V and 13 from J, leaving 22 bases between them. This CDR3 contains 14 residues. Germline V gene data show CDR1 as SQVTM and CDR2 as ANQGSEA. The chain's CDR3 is CSVDGTSRHNEQYF. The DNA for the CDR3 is TGCAGCGTTGATGGCACTAGCAGACACAATGAGCAGTACTTC. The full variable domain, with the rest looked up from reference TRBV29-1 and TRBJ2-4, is SAVISQKPSRDICQRGTSLTIQCQVDSQVTMMFWYRQQPGQSLTLIATANQGSEATYESGFVIDKFPISRPNLTFSTLTVSNMSPEDSSIYLCSVDGTSRHNEQYFGAGTRLSVL.

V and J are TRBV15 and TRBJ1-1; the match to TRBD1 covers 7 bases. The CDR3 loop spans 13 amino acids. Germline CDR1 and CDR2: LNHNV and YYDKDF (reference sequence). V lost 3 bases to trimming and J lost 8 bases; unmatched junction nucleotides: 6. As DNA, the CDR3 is TGTGCCACCAGCAGCAGAAGGGGGCTCGAAGCTTTCTTT. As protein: CATSSRRGLEAFF. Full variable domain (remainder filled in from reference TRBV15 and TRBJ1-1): DAMVIQNPRYQVTQFGKPVTLSCSQTLNHNVMYWYQQKSSQAPKLLFHYYDKDFNNEADTPDNFQSRRPNTSFCFLDIRSPGLGDTAMYLCATSSRRGLEAFFGQGTRLTVV.

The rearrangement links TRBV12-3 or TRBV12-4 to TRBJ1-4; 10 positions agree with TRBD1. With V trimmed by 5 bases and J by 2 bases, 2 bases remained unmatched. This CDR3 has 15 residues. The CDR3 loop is CASSRGQGTNEKLFF. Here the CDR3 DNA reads TGTGCCAGCAGTCGGGGACAGGGGACTAATGAAAAACTGTTTTTT.

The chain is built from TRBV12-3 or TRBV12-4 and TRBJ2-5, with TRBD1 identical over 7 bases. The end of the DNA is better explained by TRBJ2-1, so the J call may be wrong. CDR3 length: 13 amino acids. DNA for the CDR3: TGTGCCAGCAGTCGGACAGGACAAGAGACCCAGTTCTTC. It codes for CASSRTGQETQFF.

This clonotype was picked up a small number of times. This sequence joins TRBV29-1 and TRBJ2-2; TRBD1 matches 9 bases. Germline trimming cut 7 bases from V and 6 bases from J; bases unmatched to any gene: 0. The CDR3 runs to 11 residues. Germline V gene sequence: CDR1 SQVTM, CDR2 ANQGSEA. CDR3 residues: CSGQGAGELFF. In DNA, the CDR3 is TGCAGCGGACAGGGGGCCGGGGAGCTGTTTTTT.

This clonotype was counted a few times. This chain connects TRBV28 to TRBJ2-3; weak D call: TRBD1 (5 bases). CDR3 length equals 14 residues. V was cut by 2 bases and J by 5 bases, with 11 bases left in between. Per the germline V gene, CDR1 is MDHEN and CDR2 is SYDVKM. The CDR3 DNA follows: TGTGCCAGCAGTTTAGTGGCCCAGGGAGATACGCAGTATTTT. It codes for CASSLVAQGDTQYF.

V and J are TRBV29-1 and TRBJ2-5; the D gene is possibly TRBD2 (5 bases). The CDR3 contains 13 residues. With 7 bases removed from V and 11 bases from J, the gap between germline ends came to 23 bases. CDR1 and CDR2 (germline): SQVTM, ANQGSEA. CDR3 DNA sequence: TGCAGCGCCTGGAGCGGTTTAGGAAATGAGCAGTACTTC. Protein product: CSAWSGLGNEQYF.

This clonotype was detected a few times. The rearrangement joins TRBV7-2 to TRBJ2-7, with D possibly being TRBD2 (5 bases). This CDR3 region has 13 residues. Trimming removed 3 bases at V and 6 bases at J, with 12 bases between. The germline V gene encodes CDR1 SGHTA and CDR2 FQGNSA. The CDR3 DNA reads TGTGCCAGCAGCTTGAGGAGGCCGGGCGAGCAGTACTTC. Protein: CASSLRRPGEQYF.

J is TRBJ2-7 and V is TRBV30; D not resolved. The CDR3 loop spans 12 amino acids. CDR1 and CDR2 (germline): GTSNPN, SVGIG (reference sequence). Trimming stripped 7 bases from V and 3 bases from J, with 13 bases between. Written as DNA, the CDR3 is TGTGCCTCGAGCCGACTGAACTACGAGCAGTACTTC. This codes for CASSRLNYEQYF.

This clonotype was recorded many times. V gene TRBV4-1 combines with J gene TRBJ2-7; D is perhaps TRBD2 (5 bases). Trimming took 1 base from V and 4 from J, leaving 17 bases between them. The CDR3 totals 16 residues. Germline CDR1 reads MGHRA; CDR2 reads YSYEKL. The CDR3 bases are TGCGCCAGCAGCCAAGCATCTGAGGGTAATTTGTACGAGCAGTACTTC. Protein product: CASSQASEGNLYEQYF.